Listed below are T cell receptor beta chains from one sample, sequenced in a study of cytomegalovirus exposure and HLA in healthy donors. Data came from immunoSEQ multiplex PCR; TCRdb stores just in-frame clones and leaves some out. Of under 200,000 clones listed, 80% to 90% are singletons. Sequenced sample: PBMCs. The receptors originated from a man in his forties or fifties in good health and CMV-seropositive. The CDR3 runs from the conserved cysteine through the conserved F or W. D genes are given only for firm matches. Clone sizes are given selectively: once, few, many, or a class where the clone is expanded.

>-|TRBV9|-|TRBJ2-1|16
CASSPFGGEPRREQFF
TGTGCCAGCAGCCCTTTCGGTGGAGAGCCCAGAAGAGAGCAGTTCTTC
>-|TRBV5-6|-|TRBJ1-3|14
CASSLAGGGNTIYF
TGTGCCAGCAGCTTGGCCGGGGGTGGAAACACCATATATTTT
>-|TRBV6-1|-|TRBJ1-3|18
CASSATWRDQGSGNTIYF
TGTGCCAGCAGTGCCACGTGGAGGGACCAAGGCTCTGGAAACACCATATATTTT
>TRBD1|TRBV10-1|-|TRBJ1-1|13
CASSPTGGGEAFF
TGCGCCAGCAGTCCAACAGGGGGCGGGGAAGCTTTCTTT
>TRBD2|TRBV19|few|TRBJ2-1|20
CASSFMSGGESSGRFNEQFF
TGTGCCAGTAGCTTTATGTCTGGGGGCGAAAGTAGCGGGAGATTCAATGAGCAGTTCTTC
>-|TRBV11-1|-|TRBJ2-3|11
CASSEPPTQYF
TGTGCCAGCAGCGAGCCCCCTACGCAGTATTTT
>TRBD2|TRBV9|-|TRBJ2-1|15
CASSAGLAAYNEQFF
TGTGCCAGCAGCGCGGGACTAGCGGCCTACAATGAGCAGTTCTTC
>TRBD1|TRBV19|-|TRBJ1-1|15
CASRDSRLPNTEAFF
TGTGCCAGCCGGGACAGTCGACTCCCGAACACTGAAGCTTTCTTT
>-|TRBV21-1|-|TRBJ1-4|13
CASTPGGNEKLFF
TGTGCCAGCACCCCGGGGGGCAACGAAAAACTGTTTTTT
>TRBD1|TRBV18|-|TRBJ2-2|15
CASSPRQGATGELFF
TGTGCCAGCTCACCGCGACAGGGGGCCACCGGGGAGCTGTTTTTT
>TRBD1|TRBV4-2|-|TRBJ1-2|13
CASSQGTGGGYTF
TGTGCCAGCAGCCAAGGGACAGGAGGGGGCTACACCTTC
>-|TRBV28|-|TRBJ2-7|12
CASYDRLYEQYF
TGTGCCAGCTACGACAGATTGTACGAGCAGTACTTC
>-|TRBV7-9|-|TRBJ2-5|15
CASSSHRGLQETQYF
TGTGCCAGCAGCTCACACCGGGGACTCCAAGAGACCCAGTACTTC
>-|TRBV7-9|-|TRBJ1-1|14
CASSLAAGNTEAFF
TGTGCCAGCAGCTTAGCGGCAGGCAACACTGAAGCTTTCTTT
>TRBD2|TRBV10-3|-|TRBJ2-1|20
CAISEPRPAPGGRTYNEQFF
TGTGCCATCAGTGAGCCTAGACCAGCCCCGGGGGGGAGGACCTACAATGAGCAGTTCTTC
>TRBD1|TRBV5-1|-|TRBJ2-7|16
CASSPGDRLISYEQYF
TGCGCCAGCAGCCCCGGGGACAGACTTATCTCCTACGAGCAGTACTTC
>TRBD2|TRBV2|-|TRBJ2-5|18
CASSEEASGGVYQETQYF
TGTGCCAGCAGTGAAGAGGCTAGCGGGGGCGTGTACCAAGAGACCCAGTACTTC
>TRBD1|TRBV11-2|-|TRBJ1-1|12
CASSSGGSEAFF
TGTGCCAGCAGCTCAGGGGGCTCTGAAGCTTTCTTT
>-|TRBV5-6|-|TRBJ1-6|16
CASSLVGGSRNSPLHF
TGTGCCAGCAGCTTGGTTGGAGGGTCCCGTAATTCACCCCTCCACTTT
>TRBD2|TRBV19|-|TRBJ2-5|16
CASSIRSGGAGETQYF
TGTGCCAGTAGTATCCGCAGCGGGGGGGCAGGAGAGACCCAGTACTTC
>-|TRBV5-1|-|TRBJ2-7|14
CASSSAVEVGEQYF
TGCGCCAGCAGCTCCGCCGTGGAGGTTGGCGAGCAGTACTTC
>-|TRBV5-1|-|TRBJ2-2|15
CASSLRQSNTGELFF
TGCGCCAGCAGCTTGCGACAGTCGAACACCGGGGAGCTGTTTTTT
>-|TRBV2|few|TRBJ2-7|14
CASSGQTNSYEQYF
TGTGCCAGCAGTGGACAGACCAACTCCTACGAGCAGTACTTC
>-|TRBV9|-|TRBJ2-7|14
CASSVQTVPYEQYF
TGTGCCAGCAGCGTTCAGACAGTCCCCTACGAGCAGTACTTC
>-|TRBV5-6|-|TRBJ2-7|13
CASSLPGAYEQYF
TGTGCCAGCAGCTTACCAGGCGCCTACGAGCAGTACTTC
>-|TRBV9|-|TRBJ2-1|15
CASSSFSGSYNEQFF
TGTGCCAGCAGCTCCTTCTCGGGGTCCTACAATGAGCAGTTCTTC
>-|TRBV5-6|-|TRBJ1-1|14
CASSLGALNTEAFF
TGTGCCAGCAGCTTGGGAGCTCTAAACACTGAAGCTTTCTTT
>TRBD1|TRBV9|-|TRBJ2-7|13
CASSTGQGDEQYF
TGTGCCAGCAGCACCGGACAGGGGGACGAGCAGTACTTC
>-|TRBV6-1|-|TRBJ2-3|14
CASSEGGVRDTQYF
TGTGCCAGCAGTGAAGGAGGTGTACGAGATACGCAGTATTTT